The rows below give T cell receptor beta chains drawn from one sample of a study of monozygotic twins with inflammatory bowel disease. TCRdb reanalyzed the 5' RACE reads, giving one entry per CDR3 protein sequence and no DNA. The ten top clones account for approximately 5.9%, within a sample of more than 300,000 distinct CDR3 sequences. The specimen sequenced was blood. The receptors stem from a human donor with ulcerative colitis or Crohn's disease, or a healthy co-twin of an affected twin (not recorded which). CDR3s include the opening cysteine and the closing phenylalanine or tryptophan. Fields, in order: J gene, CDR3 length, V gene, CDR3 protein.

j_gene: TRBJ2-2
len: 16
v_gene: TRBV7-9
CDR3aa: CASSLALKAPSGELFF

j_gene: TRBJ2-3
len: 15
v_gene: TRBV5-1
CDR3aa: CASSLDIASTDTQYF

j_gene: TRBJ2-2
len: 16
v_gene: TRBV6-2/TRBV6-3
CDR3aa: CASSYNMGGITGELFF

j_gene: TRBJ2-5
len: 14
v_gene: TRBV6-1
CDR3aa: CATSGLAPQETQYF

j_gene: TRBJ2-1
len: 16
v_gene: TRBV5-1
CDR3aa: CASSLASSGRINEQFF

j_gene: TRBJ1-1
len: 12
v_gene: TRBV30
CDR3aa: CAYRTGNTEAFF

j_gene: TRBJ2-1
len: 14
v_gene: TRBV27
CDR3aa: CANSSGPSYNEQFF

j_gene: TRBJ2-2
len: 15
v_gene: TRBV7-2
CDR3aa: CASSLGGVQYGELFF

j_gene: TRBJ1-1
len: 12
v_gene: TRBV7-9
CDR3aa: CASSLGGLEAFF

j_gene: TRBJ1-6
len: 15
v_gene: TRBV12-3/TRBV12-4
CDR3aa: CASRPGQRRNSPLHF

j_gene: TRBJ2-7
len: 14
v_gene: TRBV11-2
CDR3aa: CASSSRDSAYEQYF

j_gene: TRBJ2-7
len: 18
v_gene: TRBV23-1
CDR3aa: CASTATRTRGLGRYEQYF

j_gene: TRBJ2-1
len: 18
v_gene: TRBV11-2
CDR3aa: CASSLDWSGLAGTNEQFF

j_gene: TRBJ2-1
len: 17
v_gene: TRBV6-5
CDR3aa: CASSYSRTGSSYNEQFF

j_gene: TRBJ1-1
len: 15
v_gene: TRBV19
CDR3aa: CASSIRWGGDTEAFF

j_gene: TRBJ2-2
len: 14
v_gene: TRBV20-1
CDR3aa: CSAISRRGAGELFF

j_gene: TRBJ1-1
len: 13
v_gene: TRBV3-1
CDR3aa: CASSQAGNTEAFF

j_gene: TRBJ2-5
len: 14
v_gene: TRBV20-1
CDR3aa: CSARGEGPVYAQYF

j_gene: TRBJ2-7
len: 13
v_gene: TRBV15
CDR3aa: CATSRDSGYEQYF

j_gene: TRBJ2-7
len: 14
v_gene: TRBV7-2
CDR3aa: CASSYRGGSYEQYF

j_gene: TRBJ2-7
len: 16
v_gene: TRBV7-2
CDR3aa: CASSLGGGTGFSEQYF

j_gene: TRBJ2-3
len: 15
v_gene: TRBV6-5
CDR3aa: CASSYRTGGTDTQYF

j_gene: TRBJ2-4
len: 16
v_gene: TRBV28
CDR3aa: CASSFLTSGTGNIQYF

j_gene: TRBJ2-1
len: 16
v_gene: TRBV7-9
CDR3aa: CASTRRGVTTYNEQFF

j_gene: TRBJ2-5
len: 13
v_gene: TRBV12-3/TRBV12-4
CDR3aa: CASSFRNQETQYF

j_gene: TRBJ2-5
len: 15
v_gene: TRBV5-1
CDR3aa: CASTLPGTSQETQYF

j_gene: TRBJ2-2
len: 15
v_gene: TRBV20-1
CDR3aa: CSARALSRDTGELFF

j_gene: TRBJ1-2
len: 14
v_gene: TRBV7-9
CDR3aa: CASSLDKGLDGYTF

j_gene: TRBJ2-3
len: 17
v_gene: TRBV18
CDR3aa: CASSKGSVKWTTDTQYF

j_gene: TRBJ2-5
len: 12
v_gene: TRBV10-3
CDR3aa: CAIGTDQETQYF

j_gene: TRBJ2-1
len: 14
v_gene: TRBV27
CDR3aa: CASSLLAGSGEQFF

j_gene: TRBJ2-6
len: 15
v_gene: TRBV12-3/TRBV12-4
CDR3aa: CASGDRETGANVLTF

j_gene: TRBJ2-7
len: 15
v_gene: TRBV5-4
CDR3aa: CASSLYGTSAYEQYF

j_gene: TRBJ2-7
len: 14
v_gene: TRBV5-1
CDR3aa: CASSLLGPGSEQYF

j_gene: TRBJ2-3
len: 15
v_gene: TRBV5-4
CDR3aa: CASGFGLAGTDTQYF

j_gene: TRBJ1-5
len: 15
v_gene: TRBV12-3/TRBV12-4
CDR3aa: CASSHGQGYNQPQHF

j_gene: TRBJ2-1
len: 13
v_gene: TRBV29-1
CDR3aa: CSVLRTGGLEQFF

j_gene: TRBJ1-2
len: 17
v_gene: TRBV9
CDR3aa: CASSAHRGSFSRYGYTF

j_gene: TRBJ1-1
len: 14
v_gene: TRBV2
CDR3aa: CASSEGPGRTEAFF

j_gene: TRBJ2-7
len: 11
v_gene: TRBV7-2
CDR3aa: CASSFKVEQYF

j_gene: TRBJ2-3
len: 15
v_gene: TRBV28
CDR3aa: CASSLGGTRTDTQYF

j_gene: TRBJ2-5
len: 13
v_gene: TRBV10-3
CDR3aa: CAISGGELETQYF